This TCR beta chain was captured by sequencing in a study of blood T cell repertoires in COVID-19. Original data processing: Amplification of reference gene primers was used by the study to estimate nucleated cell counts. Libraries were prepared by immunoSEQ multiplex PCR; TCRdb keeps only in-frame clonotypes and omits some of them. The V and J calls and clone size come from that table; D and trimming were worked out from the DNA. This sample carries around 64,000 clones, roughly 80% of them seen once, and the ten largest clones take around 12%. The ends were cut back, 0 bases at V and 3 bases at J, with 14 bases in the middle. Germline CDR1 and CDR2: MNHEY and SVGAGI. CDR3 length: 16 residues.

The rearrangement uses TRBV6-5 and TRBJ2-5; possible D gene TRBD2, 6 bases. Sequencing was carried out using peripheral blood. The receptor was isolated from a human donor in a cohort sampled during active COVID-19. The DNA of the CDR3 is TGTGCCAGCAGTTACTCGATTTGGGCTAGCGAAGAGACCCAGTACTTC. This gives the protein CASSYSIWASEETQYF.